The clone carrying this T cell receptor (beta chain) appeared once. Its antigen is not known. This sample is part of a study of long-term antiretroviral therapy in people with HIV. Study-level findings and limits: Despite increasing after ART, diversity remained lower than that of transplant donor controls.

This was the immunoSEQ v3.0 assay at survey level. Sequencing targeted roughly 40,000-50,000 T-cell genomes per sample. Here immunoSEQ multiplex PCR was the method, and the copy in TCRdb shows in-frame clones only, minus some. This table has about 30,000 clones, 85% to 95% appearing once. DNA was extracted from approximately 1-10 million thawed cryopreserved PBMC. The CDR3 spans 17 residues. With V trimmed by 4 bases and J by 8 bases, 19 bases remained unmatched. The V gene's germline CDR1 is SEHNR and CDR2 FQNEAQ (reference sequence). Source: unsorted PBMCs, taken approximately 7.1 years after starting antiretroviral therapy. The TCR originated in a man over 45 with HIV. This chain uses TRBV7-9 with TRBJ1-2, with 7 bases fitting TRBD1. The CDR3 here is CASSSTGQTSLPGGYTF. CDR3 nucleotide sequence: TGTGCCAGCAGCTCCACGGGACAGACATCTCTACCGGGGGGCTACACCTTC.